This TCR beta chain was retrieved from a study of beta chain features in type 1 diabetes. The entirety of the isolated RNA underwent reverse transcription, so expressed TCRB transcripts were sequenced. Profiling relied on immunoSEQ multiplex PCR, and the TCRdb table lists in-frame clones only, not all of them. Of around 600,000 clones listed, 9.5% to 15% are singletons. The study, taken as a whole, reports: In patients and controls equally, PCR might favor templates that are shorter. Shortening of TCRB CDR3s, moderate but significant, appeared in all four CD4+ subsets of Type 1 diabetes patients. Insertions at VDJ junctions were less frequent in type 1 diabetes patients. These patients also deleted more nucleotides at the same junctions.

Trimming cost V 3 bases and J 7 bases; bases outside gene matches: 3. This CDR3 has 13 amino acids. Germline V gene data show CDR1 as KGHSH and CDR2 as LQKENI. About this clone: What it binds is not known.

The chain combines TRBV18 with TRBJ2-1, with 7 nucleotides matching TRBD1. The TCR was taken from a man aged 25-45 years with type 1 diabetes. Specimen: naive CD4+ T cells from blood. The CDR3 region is CASSPDRENEQFF. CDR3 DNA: TGTGCCAGCTCACCCGACAGGGAGAATGAGCAGTTCTTC.